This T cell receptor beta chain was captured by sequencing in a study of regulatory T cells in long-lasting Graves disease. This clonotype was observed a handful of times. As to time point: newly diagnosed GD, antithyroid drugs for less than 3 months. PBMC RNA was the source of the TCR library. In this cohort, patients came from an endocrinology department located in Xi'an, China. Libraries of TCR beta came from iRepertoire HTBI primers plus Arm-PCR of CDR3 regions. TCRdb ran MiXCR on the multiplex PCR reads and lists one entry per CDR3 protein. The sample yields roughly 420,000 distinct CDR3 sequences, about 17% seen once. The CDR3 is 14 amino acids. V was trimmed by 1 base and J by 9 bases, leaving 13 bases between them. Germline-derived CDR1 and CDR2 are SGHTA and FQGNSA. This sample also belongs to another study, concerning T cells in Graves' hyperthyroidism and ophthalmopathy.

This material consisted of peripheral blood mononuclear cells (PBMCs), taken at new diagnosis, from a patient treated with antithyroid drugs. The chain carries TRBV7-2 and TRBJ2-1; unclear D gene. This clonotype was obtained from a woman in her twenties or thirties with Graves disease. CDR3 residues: CASSLGPPRSEQFF. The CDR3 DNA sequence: TGTGCCAGCAGCTTAGGACCCCCCCGGAGTGAGCAGTTCTTC.